These T cell receptor beta chains were read from a single sample in a study of CD8 T cells in ankylosing spondylitis. TCRdb itself ran the 5' RACE reads through MiXCR, one entry per CDR3 protein. The table has about 130,000 distinct CDR3 sequences, over 6.5% seen once. Sequencing used blood, either unsorted or a sorted T cell fraction (not recorded which). The receptors were sampled from a male donor with ankylosing spondylitis or in good health (not recorded which). Each CDR3 is given with its conserved first and last residue. D genes are given only for firm matches. The size of a clone is reported for some rows only, either as once, few or many, or as a class for expanded clones.

j_call clone_size v_call d_call cdr3_aa cdr3_nt
TRBJ2-7 many TRBV28 TRBD2 CASSFAGTSGSYEQYF TGTGCCAGCAGTTTTGCGGGGACTAGCGGTTCCTACGAGCAGTACTTC
TRBJ1-2 many TRBV5-1 . CASSPGPEFPFYGYTF TGCGCCAGCAGCCCCGGACCAGAATTCCCCTTCTATGGCTACACCTTC
TRBJ2-2 many TRBV12-3/TRBV12-4 . CASSLGIGRGSTGELFF TGTGCCAGCAGTTTAGGAATTGGCAGGGGATCCACCGGGGAGCTGTTTTTT
TRBJ2-1 many TRBV7-2 . CASTHRRLDGNEQFF TGTGCCAGCACCCACAGGCGTCTAGACGGCAATGAGCAGTTCTTC
TRBJ1-4 many TRBV20-1 . CSARDPTGVREKLFF TGCAGTGCTAGAGACCCGACAGGAGTGAGGGAAAAACTGTTTTTT
TRBJ2-2 . TRBV28 . CASRAGVGTGELFF TGTGCCAGCCGGGCAGGGGTCGGCACCGGGGAGCTGTTTTTT
TRBJ2-5 . TRBV6-5 TRBD2 CASSSRAGGETQYF TGTGCCAGCAGTTCAAGAGCGGGGGGTGAGACCCAGTACTTC
TRBJ2-1 many TRBV10-3 . CAISESSPQNRVQLF TGTGCCATCAGTGAGTCGTCCCCACAGAACAGGGTTCAGCTCTTC
TRBJ2-5 many TRBV5-1 TRBD1 CASSPLKRQGALSETQYF TGCGCCAGCAGCCCATTAAAACGACAGGGGGCGCTTTCGGAGACCCAGTACTTC
TRBJ1-3 . TRBV3-1 TRBD1 CAISLVRTGGYTSGNTIYF TGTGCCATCAGTTTAGTACGGACAGGGGGCTACACCTCTGGAAACACCATATATTTT
TRBJ2-7 many TRBV7-2 . CASSQGRFYEQYF TGTGCCAGCAGCCAGGGACGGTTCTACGAGCAGTACTTC
TRBJ2-5 many TRBV18 . CASSVGAEETQYF TGTGCCAGCTCAGTGGGGGCGGAAGAGACCCAGTACTTC
TRBJ2-3 many TRBV5-1 . CASSLPRPVGDTQYF TGCGCCAGCAGCCTCCCGCGCCCGGTGGGGGATACGCAGTATTTT
TRBJ2-5 many TRBV5-1 . CASSLGGYSGETQYF TGCGCCAGCAGCTTGGGTGGCTACTCAGGGGAGACCCAGTACTTC
TRBJ2-5 many TRBV20-1 . CSVGTKQETQYF TGCAGTGTTGGGACAAAACAAGAGACCCAGTACTTC
TRBJ1-5 few TRBV7-2 . CASSLARTQPQHF TGTGCCAGCAGCTTAGCCAGGACTCAGCCCCAGCATTTT
TRBJ2-1 many TRBV5-1 . CASSPPVEGRLLYNEQFF TGCGCCAGCAGCCCCCCGGTGGAGGGGCGCCTCCTCTACAATGAGCAGTTCTTC
TRBJ2-2 few TRBV20-1 TRBD2 CSARPSGVTGELFF TGCAGTGCTAGACCTAGCGGAGTCACCGGGGAGCTGTTTTTT
TRBJ2-1 many TRBV20-1 . CSAPQLPYNEQFF TGCAGTGCTCCCCAGTTACCCTACAATGAGCAGTTCTTC
TRBJ1-5 many TRBV7-8 . CASSLGAEYSNQPQHF TGTGCCAGCAGCTTAGGAGCGGAGTATAGCAATCAGCCCCAGCATTTT
TRBJ2-5 . TRBV12-3/TRBV12-4 TRBD1 CASLTGMETQYF TGTGCCAGCCTGACAGGGATGGAGACCCAGTACTTC
TRBJ1-2 many TRBV5-1 . CASSAAYYGYTF TGCGCCAGCAGCGCGGCCTACTATGGCTACACCTTC
TRBJ2-1 many TRBV15 . CATSSGTLGYNEQFF TGTGCCACCAGCAGCGGGACACTAGGCTACAATGAGCAGTTCTTC
TRBJ1-2 many TRBV7-9 . CASSLDGAWDGYTF TGTGCCAGCAGCTTAGACGGAGCATGGGATGGCTACACCTTC
TRBJ1-1 few TRBV6-5 . CASSYSEGFTEAFF TGTGCCAGCAGTTACTCCGAAGGGTTCACTGAAGCTTTCTTT
TRBJ2-7 many TRBV20-1 . CSARDPLRGPSYEQYF TGCAGTGCTAGAGATCCCCTGAGGGGACCTTCCTACGAGCAGTACTTC
TRBJ2-3 many TRBV2 TRBD2 CASSGGLAGNTDTQYF TGTGCCAGCAGTGGAGGACTAGCGGGGAACACAGATACGCAGTATTTT
TRBJ2-1 . TRBV2 . CASSVGSGLPDEQFF TGTGCCAGCAGTGTAGGGAGCGGGCTCCCGGATGAGCAGTTCTTC
TRBJ1-5 many TRBV12-3/TRBV12-4 . CASSLTDQPQHF TGTGCCAGCAGTTTGACGGATCAGCCCCAGCATTTT
TRBJ2-7 many TRBV6-2/TRBV6-3 TRBD2 CASSYSGLGGLSSYEQYF TGTGCCAGCAGTTACTCGGGACTAGGCGGATTGAGCTCCTACGAGCAGTACTTC
TRBJ2-7 many TRBV21-1 . CASSKRHPSYEQYF TGTGCCAGCAGCAAAAGGCACCCCTCCTACGAGCAGTACTTC
TRBJ2-1 . TRBV28 . CASSKDRDIHNEQFF TGTGCCAGCAGCAAGGACCGGGACATCCACAATGAGCAGTTCTTC
TRBJ1-6 many TRBV5-1 . CASSGQSDSPLHF TGCGCCAGCAGCGGGCAGTCTGATTCACCCCTCCACTTT
TRBJ1-5 many TRBV20-1 . CSASRGAQHF TGCAGTGCTAGTCGGGGGGCCCAGCATTTT
TRBJ2-4 . TRBV5-1 TRBD2 CASSLVVAGHVAKNIQYF TGCGCCAGCAGCTTGGTGGTAGCGGGACACGTAGCCAAAAACATTCAGTACTTC
TRBJ2-1 many TRBV6-2/TRBV6-3 TRBD1 CASSSGQGVRNEQFF TGTGCCAGCAGTTCGGGACAGGGGGTTCGCAATGAGCAGTTCTTC
TRBJ1-2 many TRBV5-1 TRBD1 CASSPGGRSYGYTF TGCGCCAGCAGTCCAGGGGGAAGGAGCTATGGCTACACCTTC
TRBJ2-1 many TRBV5-1 TRBD2 CASSSRGGGINEQFF TGCGCCAGCAGCTCACGCGGGGGAGGGATCAATGAGCAGTTCTTC
TRBJ1-6 many TRBV27 TRBD1 CASRPTGENSPLHF TGTGCCAGCAGGCCGACAGGGGAAAATTCACCCCTCCACTTT
TRBJ1-5 many TRBV12-3/TRBV12-4 . CASSFQMGRGNQPQHF TGTGCCAGCAGTTTCCAAATGGGACGGGGCAATCAGCCCCAGCATTTT
TRBJ2-5 . TRBV7-2 TRBD2 CASSPWTSGRETQYF TGTGCCAGCAGCCCTTGGACTAGCGGGAGGGAGACCCAGTACTTC
TRBJ2-3 many TRBV9 . CASSAGLSAADTQYF TGTGCCAGCAGCGCCGGACTCTCAGCTGCGGATACGCAGTATTTT
TRBJ1-5 . TRBV18 . CASSPYREGWSNQPQHF TGTGCCAGCTCACCCTACAGGGAAGGTTGGAGCAATCAGCCCCAGCATTTT
TRBJ2-7 many TRBV29-1 TRBD1 CSVENRGNPYEQYF TGCAGCGTGGAAAACAGGGGCAACCCCTACGAGCAGTACTTC
TRBJ1-4 many TRBV12-3/TRBV12-4 . CASSPNEKLFF TGTGCCAGCAGCCCAAATGAAAAACTGTTTTTT
TRBJ2-7 . TRBV29-1 TRBD1 CSVDPTGMSDEQYF TGCAGCGTTGACCCGACAGGGATGAGCGACGAGCAGTACTTC
TRBJ2-7 many TRBV20-1 TRBD2 CSASSGGLTYEQYF TGCAGTGCTAGCTCGGGGGGGCTTACCTACGAGCAGTACTTC
TRBJ2-6 many TRBV7-9 TRBD2 CASSLAVLTSGYNVLTF TGTGCCAGCAGCTTAGCGGTTTTGACTAGCGGGTACAACGTCCTGACTTTC
TRBJ2-4 many TRBV20-1 . CSARDGSVAKNIQYF TGCAGTGCTAGAGATGGGAGTGTAGCCAAAAACATTCAGTACTTC
TRBJ2-3 many TRBV5-1 TRBD1 CASSSSTGGQDTQYF TGCGCCAGCAGCTCTTCGACAGGGGGTCAAGATACGCAGTATTTT
TRBJ1-4 few TRBV12-3/TRBV12-4 . CASSLQVEKLFF TGTGCCAGCAGCCTACAAGTGGAAAAACTGTTTTTT
TRBJ2-3 many TRBV10-3 TRBD1 CAISETGGAAMSTDTQYF TGTGCCATCAGTGAGACAGGGGGCGCAGCTATGAGCACAGATACGCAGTATTTT
TRBJ2-3 many TRBV20-1 TRBD2 CSARDHLPTSGDTQYF TGCAGTGCTAGAGATCACCTTCCGACTAGCGGTGATACGCAGTATTTT